A single sample gave rise to the 19 T cell receptor beta chains below, sequenced in a study of T cell responses to AZD1222 COVID-19 vaccine. The method was immunoSEQ multiplex PCR; TCRdb's version includes in-frame clones alone and lacks a portion of them. The sample has tens of thousands of clones, roughly 88% seen once. This material consisted of peripheral blood, taken on day 0 of AZD1222 vaccination. These receptors came from an adult in good health.

This clone turned up a few times. This chain connects TRBV5-5 to TRBJ2-1, with 12 positions matching TRBD2. V lost 0 bases and J lost 2; bases outside the gene matches: 6. The CDR3 consists of 18 residues. Germline V gene data show CDR1 as SGHKS and CDR2 as YYEKEE (reference sequence). The CDR3 loop reads CASSLGLAGVSPYNEQFF. The CDR3 DNA reads as TGTGCCAGCAGCTTGGGACTAGCGGGAGTTTCTCCCTACAATGAGCAGTTCTTC.

The CDR3 loop reads CASSPRGGGEKLFF. The CDR3 region has the DNA TGTGCCAGCAGCCCTCGAGGGGGCGGGGAAAAACTGTTTTTT. The J gene is TRBJ1-4, the V gene TRBV9; 7 bases line up with TRBD1. Germline V gives CDR1 SGDLS, CDR2 YYNGEE. The V and J ends lost 4 bases and 8 bases, in that order; junction bases with no gene match: 8. The CDR3 runs 14 residues. The full variable domain, with the rest looked up from reference TRBV9 and TRBJ1-4, is DSGVTQTPKHLITATGQRVTLRCSPRSGDLSVYWYQQSLDQGLQFLIQYYNGEERAKGNILERFSAQQFPDLHSELNLSSLELGDSALYFCASSPRGGGEKLFFGSGTQLSVL.

This chain uses TRBV18 with TRBJ2-2, with D possibly called TRBD1 or TRBD2 (5 bases each). Trimming left V 0 bases short and J 5 bases short, with 13 bases between. The CDR3 extends over 16 amino acids. CDR1 and CDR2 from the germline V gene are KGHSH and LQKENI. Written as DNA, the CDR3 is TGTGCCAGCTCACCACCGGGTGTAGGGACGACCGGGGAGCTGTTTTTT. Amino acids: CASSPPGVGTTGELFF.

In its sample, this clone ranks as medium-sized. The gene calls are TRBV7-2 and TRBJ1-5, with D possibly being TRBD1 (6 bases). The germline gives CDR1 SGHTA, CDR2 FQGNSA. The germline V and J ends were trimmed by 0 bases and 6 bases, with 12 bases remaining between them. The CDR3 has 15 amino acids. CDR3 DNA sequence: TGTGCCAGCAGCTTAGCGGGGGGGCCCGCTCAGCCCCAGCATTTT. Protein: CASSLAGGPAQPQHF.

V and J are TRBV9 and TRBJ1-1; D ambiguous. The V end lost 3 bases, the J end lost 1 base, and 13 bases lay between the germline ends. CDR3 size: 15 residues. CDR1 SGDLS and CDR2 YYNGEE come from the germline V gene. This CDR3 is CASSAGVDGNTEAFF. In DNA form, the CDR3 reads TGTGCCAGCAGCGCTGGGGTTGACGGGAACACTGAAGCTTTCTTT. The full variable domain, with the rest looked up from reference TRBV9 and TRBJ1-1, is DSGVTQTPKHLITATGQRVTLRCSPRSGDLSVYWYQQSLDQGLQFLIQYYNGEERAKGNILERFSAQQFPDLHSELNLSSLELGDSALYFCASSAGVDGNTEAFFGQGTRLTVV.

The chain joins TRBV18 to TRBJ1-4; perhaps TRBD1 as D (5 bases). Per germline, CDR1 KGHSH and CDR2 LQKENI. The ends were cut back, 3 bases at V and 7 bases at J, with 12 bases in the middle. The CDR3 spans 14 residues. As DNA, the CDR3 is TGTGCCAGCTCACCGGGCCAGGGAGGTGAAAAACTGTTTTTT. It yields the protein CASSPGQGGEKLFF.

This clone was detected only a few times. The chain couples TRBV10-3 to TRBJ2-7, with a weak D call TRBD1 (6 bases). There are 12 residues in the CDR3. Germline assignment: CDR1 ENHRY and CDR2 SYGVKD. The V gene lost 2 bases and the J gene lost 8 bases, with 10 bases spanning the gap. CDR3 in DNA: TGTGCCATCAGTGAGACAGGGTCGAAGCAGTACTTC. Protein sequence: CAISETGSKQYF.

The chain combines TRBV27 with TRBJ1-4, with a possible D match to TRBD1 (6 bases). Germline CDR1 and CDR2: MNHEY and SMNVEV (reference sequence). The CDR3 loop spans 14 amino acids. V lost 9 bases to trimming and J lost 8 bases, with 19 bases between them. CDR3 in DNA: TGTGCCAGACCCCTTACAGGGTCAAGGGAAAAACTGTTTTTT. Translating it yields CARPLTGSREKLFF.

CDR3 bases: TGTGCCAGCAGCTTAAGCAGGGCGTCCTACGAGCAGTACTTC. This translates into CASSLSRASYEQYF. V and J are TRBV11-3 and TRBJ2-7; possible D gene TRBD1, 5 bases. This CDR3 spans 14 amino acids. The V end was cut by 2 bases, the J end by 1 base, with 9 bases between. Germline V gene sequence: CDR1 SGHNT, CDR2 YENEEA.

This sequence joins TRBV4-3 and TRBJ1-2, with D perhaps TRBD1 (6 bases). The V and J ends lost 0 bases and 3 bases respectively, with 8 bases between them. The germline V gene has CDR1 LGHNA and CDR2 YSLEER. CDR3 length equals 14 residues. CDR3 sequence (DNA): TGCGCCAGCAGCCAAGATTGGACAGACTATGGCTACACCTTC. As protein: CASSQDWTDYGYTF.

The J gene is TRBJ2-3, the V gene TRBV9, with a possible D match to TRBD2 (5 bases). The germline gives CDR1 SGDLS, CDR2 YYNGEE. The V and J ends lost 2 bases and 6 bases respectively, with 10 bases between them. The CDR3 loop spans 13 amino acids. The CDR3 nucleotides read TGTGCCAGCAGCGTCGGGGTGGGGGATACGCAGTATTTT. This sequence encodes CASSVGVGDTQYF.

Only a few counts were recorded for this clone. The chain joins TRBV7-9 to TRBJ1-2; TRBD1 agrees at 7 bases. From germline, CDR1 is SEHNR and CDR2 FQNEAQ (reference sequence). The CDR3 sequence is 13 residues long. With V trimmed by 5 bases and J by 7 bases, 7 bases remained unmatched. CDR3 coding DNA: TGTGCCAGCAGCAGAGGGGGCGCAGGTGGCTACACCTTC. Encoded protein: CASSRGGAGGYTF.

The chain links TRBV16 to TRBJ2-6, with a tentative D call TRBD1 (5 bases). Germline values: CDR1 KGHSY, CDR2 FQNENV. The CDR3 has 18 amino acids. Between the trimmed V and J ends, which lost 4 bases and 7 bases, there was a span of 23 bases. The CDR3 here is CASSRFRVVNKVANVLTF. The DNA of the CDR3 is TGTGCCAGCAGCCGGTTCAGGGTCGTTAACAAAGTCGCCAACGTCCTGACTTTC.

This chain joins TRBV2 and TRBJ2-1; D ambiguous. Trimming removed 8 bases at V and 4 bases at J, with 15 bases between. Germline CDR1 reads SNHLY; CDR2 reads FYNNEI. The CDR3 totals 14 residues. The CDR3 region has the DNA TGTGCCAGCCTCCCCGAAAAGACGTACAATGAGCAGTTCTTC. Amino acid sequence: CASLPEKTYNEQFF.

This chain joins TRBV30 and TRBJ2-5, with 7 bases identical to TRBD1. CDR1 is GTSNPN, CDR2 SVGIG, per germline (reference sequence). J gave up 2 bases and V 8 bases, and 2 bases lay outside the gene matches. This CDR3 spans 11 amino acids. The CDR3 DNA follows: TGTGCCATGGGACAGCAAGAGACCCAGTACTTC. It encodes CAMGQQETQYF.

This chain links TRBV5-5 with TRBJ2-3; possibly TRBD2 for D (6 bases). The germline CDR1 and CDR2 sequences are SGHKS and YYEKEE (reference sequence). V lost 2 bases to trimming and J lost 1 base, with 8 bases between them. The CDR3 has 14 residues. As DNA, the CDR3 is TGTGCCAGCAGCTTCGGGGGAGGCACAGATACGCAGTATTTT. Its protein is CASSFGGGTDTQYF.

The chain links TRBV10-3 to TRBJ1-1; D gene unclear. V was shortened by 0 bases and J by 4 bases, with 3 bases between the two germline ends. Germline values: CDR1 ENHRY, CDR2 SYGVKD. CDR3 size: 12 residues. CDR3: CAISESGTEAFF. The CDR3 nucleotides are TGTGCCATCAGTGAGTCGGGCACTGAAGCTTTCTTT.

The V gene is TRBV11-3, the J gene TRBJ2-1, with 8 bases that match TRBD2. Germline V lookup: CDR1 SGHNT, CDR2 YENEEA. The CDR3 is 15 amino acids. Germline trimming cut 8 bases from V and 5 bases from J; bases unmatched to any gene: 11. CDR3 sequence: CASRSVAGNDNEQFF. The CDR3 DNA reads as TGTGCCAGCCGCTCAGTAGCGGGAAACGACAATGAGCAGTTCTTC.

V and J are TRBV19 and TRBJ2-3; TRBD2 agrees at 10 bases. The CDR3 is made up of 15 amino acids. With V trimmed by 6 bases and J by 8 bases, 11 bases remained unmatched. Germline assignment: CDR1 LNHDA and CDR2 SQIVND (reference sequence). In DNA form, the CDR3 reads TGTGCCAGTAGCGCCGGACTAGCGGTCCAAGGTACGCAGTATTTT. Translation: CASSAGLAVQGTQYF. Complete variable domain (other parts from reference TRBV19 and TRBJ2-3): DGGITQSPKYLFRKEGQNVTLSCEQNLNHDAMYWYRQDPGQGLRLIYYSQIVNDFQKGDIAEGYSVSREKKESFPLTVTSAQKNPTAFYLCASSAGLAVQGTQYFGPGTRLTVL.